Below are 6 T cell receptor beta chains sequenced from a single sample in a study of blood T cells in healthy people across ages. For the second PCR, which ran for about 6 to 11 cycles, a sample-barcoded 5' primer and a J-beta primer mix were used. In TCRdb, the 5' RACE reads were re-called with MiXCR into one record per CDR3 protein. The table has more than 750,000 distinct CDR3 sequences, 25% to 30% seen once. These same records also appear under a second study, on T cells of mothers and their children.

The source material was blood. These receptors were taken from a woman aged 40 to 50 in good health.

The chain combines TRBV2 with TRBJ2-7; D uncertain. The DNA end favors TRBJ2-5, so the J call may be wrong. CDR1 SNHLY and CDR2 FYNNEI come from the germline V gene. The CDR3 extends over 13 amino acids. CDR3 sequence reads: CASTPDTARTQYF. Here the CDR3 DNA reads TGTGCCAGCACGCCAGATACCGCCCGGACCCAGTACTTC.

This clonotype has at least ten counts. V and J are TRBV7-2 and TRBJ2-7; 10 bases map to TRBD1. Per the germline V gene, CDR1 is SGHTA and CDR2 is FQGNSA. The length of the CDR3 is 15 residues. V was clipped by 6 bases and J by 6 bases; unmatched bases: 11. The CDR3 sequence: CASRPGTGVAGEQYF. CDR3 nucleotides: TGTGCCAGCAGACCCGGGACAGGGGTGGCAGGCGAGCAGTACTTC.

This clonotype was seen many times. The V and J genes are TRBV12-3 or TRBV12-4 and TRBJ2-1; the D is unclear. The CDR3 contains 11 residues. V was trimmed by 2 bases and J by 8 bases, leaving 4 bases between them. The CDR3 nucleotides are TGTGCCAGCAGTTTACTCCATGAGCAGTTCTTC. It codes for CASSLLHEQFF.

The chain joins TRBV6-5 to TRBJ1-5; D ambiguous. This CDR3 spans 13 amino acids. V shed 4 bases and J shed 6 bases, with 10 bases lying between them. From germline, CDR1 is MNHEY and CDR2 SVGAGI. In DNA, the CDR3 is TGTGCCAGCAGTTGCTCAGTCATTCAGCCCCAGCATTTT. Its protein product is CASSCSVIQPQHF.

Note on this clonotype: The junction shows a germline mismatch at one end, possibly a read error. J is TRBJ2-4 and V is TRBV20-1; TRBD1 is a possible D gene (6 bases). In germline, CDR1 is DFQATT, CDR2 SNEGSKA (reference sequence). This CDR3 contains 14 residues. CDR3 sequence reads: CGASIGGAGNIQYF. The CDR3 DNA reads as TGCGGTGCTAGCATTGGGGGCGCAGGAAACATTCAGTACTTC.

This chain connects TRBV7-9 to TRBJ2-1; TRBD2 aligns across 8 bases. In germline, CDR1 is SEHNR, CDR2 FQNEAQ (reference sequence). Trimming at V came to 2 bases and at J to 11 bases, leaving 5 bases not matched to a gene. The CDR3 totals 13 residues. As DNA, the CDR3 is TGTGCCAGCAGCTTAAGCGGGGGAAATAAGCAGTTCTTC. Translation gives CASSLSGGNKQFF. Combining the CDR3 with reference TRBV7-9 and TRBJ2-1 gives the whole variable domain DTGVSQNPRHKITKRGQNVTFRCDPISEHNRLYWYRQTLGQGPEFLTYFQNEAQLEKSRLLSDRFSAERPKGSFSTLEIQRTEQGDSAMYLCASSLSGGNKQFFGPGTRLTVL.